This is a list of T cell receptor beta chains from one sample in a study of cytomegalovirus exposure and HLA in healthy donors. Here immunoSEQ multiplex PCR was the method, and the copy in TCRdb shows in-frame clones only, minus some. The sample records some 120,000 clones, 88% being singletons. The sequencing sample was made of PBMCs. The receptors derive from a man younger than 45 in good health and CMV-seronegative. Both conserved end residues are part of each CDR3. The order of the fields is D gene, J gene, V gene, clone size, CDR3 protein, CDR3 DNA. A D gene is named only where the DNA matches it firmly. Where a row states a size, it is once, few, many or the class of an expanded clone; other rows omit it.

TRBD1	TRBJ1-5	TRBV10-3	few	CAISTDRSHQPQHF	TGTGCCATCAGTACGGACAGGAGCCATCAGCCCCAGCATTTT
.	TRBJ2-7	TRBV5-6	.	CASSSRSTLSSYEQYF	TGTGCCAGCAGCTCTAGATCGACCCTCAGCTCCTACGAGCAGTACTTC
.	TRBJ1-2	TRBV7-3	.	CASDTRFPEF	TGTGCCAGCGATACCCGGTTTCCTGAATTC
.	TRBJ2-7	TRBV18	.	CASSATAGYEQYF	TGTGCCAGCTCCGCGACCGCAGGCTACGAGCAGTACTTC
TRBD2	TRBJ2-7	TRBV5-1	.	CASAPGGAAYEQYF	TGCGCCAGCGCCCCGGGAGGGGCGGCCTACGAGCAGTACTTC
TRBD1	TRBJ1-2	TRBV27	.	CASSSTSGGPYGYTF	TGTGCCAGCAGTTCAACCTCAGGGGGCCCCTATGGCTACACCTTC
.	TRBJ2-5	TRBV6-4	.	CASSRGGSETQYF	TGTGCCAGCAGCCGGGGAGGATCAGAGACCCAGTACTTC
.	TRBJ2-7	TRBV30	.	CAWSSGRPHEQYF	TGTGCCTGGAGTTCGGGGAGGCCCCACGAGCAGTACTTC
.	TRBJ2-1	TRBV6-4	.	CASSDSWEYNEQFF	TGTGCCAGCAGTGACTCGTGGGAGTACAATGAGCAGTTCTTC
.	TRBJ2-7	TRBV16	.	CASSRRVGEQYF	TGTGCCAGCAGCCGGCGGGTCGGCGAGCAGTACTTC
.	TRBJ1-1	TRBV9	.	CASSVRGGTEAFF	TGTGCCAGCAGCGTTCGAGGGGGCACTGAAGCTTTCTTT
TRBD1	TRBJ2-7	TRBV14	.	CASSPGGDSIGIRSYEQYF	TGTGCCAGCAGTCCAGGGGGCGATAGCATCGGGATTCGGAGCTACGAGCAGTACTTC
TRBD1	TRBJ1-2	TRBV6-4	.	CASRAGQGPNYGYTF	TGTGCCAGCAGAGCGGGACAGGGACCAAACTATGGCTACACCTTC
TRBD1	TRBJ1-1	TRBV7-9	.	CASSHPGQGAFF	TGTGCCAGCAGCCACCCGGGACAGGGGGCTTTCTTT
.	TRBJ2-7	TRBV5-6	.	CASRETGTKAYEQYF	TGTGCCAGCAGGGAAACCGGGACAAAGGCCTACGAGCAGTACTTC
TRBD1	TRBJ2-3	TRBV10-3	few	CAISEGGDTQYF	TGTGCCATCAGTGAAGGGGGCGATACGCAGTATTTT
TRBD1	TRBJ1-1	TRBV6-5	.	CASSFGQGNTEAFF	TGTGCCAGCAGCTTCGGACAGGGGAACACTGAAGCTTTCTTT
TRBD1	TRBJ1-5	TRBV2	.	CASGGGRDRANQPQHF	TGTGCCAGCGGAGGGGGAAGGGACAGGGCCAATCAGCCCCAGCATTTT
TRBD2	TRBJ2-1	TRBV4-1	.	CASSHHGELAGAYNEQFF	TGCGCCAGCAGCCACCACGGGGAACTAGCGGGAGCCTACAATGAGCAGTTCTTC
TRBD1	TRBJ2-7	TRBV4-1	.	CASSHGQGRNEQYF	TGCGCCAGCAGCCACGGACAGGGAAGAAACGAGCAGTACTTC